The 29 T cell receptor beta chains given below trace back to one sample, sequenced in a study of neurological immune-mediated disorders. TCRdb reanalysed the 5' RACE reads using MiXCR and keeps one entry per CDR3 protein. The sample includes about 40,000 distinct CDR3 sequences, around 2.5% of them seen just once. The sequencing sample was made of PBMCs. The receptors stem from a man aged 50-59 years with multiple sclerosis.

This clonotype was seen repeatedly, ten times or more. J is TRBJ2-3 and V is TRBV5-1, with 10 bases aligning to TRBD1. Trimming took 4 bases from V and 3 from J; bases not matched to a gene: 2. Germline V gene sequence: CDR1 SGHRS, CDR2 YFSETQ. The CDR3 has 14 residues. The CDR3 region is CASSGQGVTDTQYF. In nucleotides, the CDR3 is TGCGCCAGCAGCGGACAGGGGGTTACAGATACGCAGTATTTT.

Regarding this clonotype: Sequence at one end of the junction differs from germline and may be a read error. The chain couples TRBV24-1 to TRBJ1-6; D is ambiguous. Germline V lookup: CDR1 KGHDR, CDR2 SFDVKD. The CDR3 has 12 residues. CDR3 nucleotide sequence: TGTGCCACCAGTGAGGAAGGTTCACCCCTCAACTTT. This encodes CATSEEGSPLNF.

This clonotype appeared many times. V gene TRBV27 combines with J gene TRBJ1-1; tentative D call: TRBD1 (6 bases). Per the germline V gene, CDR1 is MNHEY and CDR2 is SMNVEV (reference sequence). This CDR3 spans 14 amino acids. V gave up 3 bases and J gave up 2 bases, with 10 bases separating them. The DNA of the CDR3 is TGTGCCAGCAGTTTTTGGGGGGGCAACACTGAAGCTTTCTTT. Its translation: CASSFWGGNTEAFF.

The V gene is TRBV4-3, the J gene TRBJ2-6; D ambiguous. The V end was cut by 2 bases, the J end by 0 bases, with 14 bases between. CDR3 length: 18 residues. The germline gives CDR1 LGHNA, CDR2 YSLEER. The CDR3 region is CASSQKYSLPSGANVLTF. CDR3 in DNA: TGCGCCAGCAGCCAAAAATACTCCCTCCCCTCTGGGGCCAACGTCCTGACTTTC.

In its sample, this clonotype was seen many times. The chain has TRBV9 and TRBJ1-1, with TRBD1 matching 7 bases. CDR1 and CDR2 (germline): SGDLS, YYNGEE. V lost 4 bases, J lost 5 bases, and 8 bases stayed unmatched. The CDR3 is made up of 14 amino acids. The CDR3 sequence: CASSMTGSATEAFF. The DNA for the CDR3 is TGTGCCAGCAGCATGACAGGGTCAGCGACTGAAGCTTTCTTT.

This clonotype showed up many times. The rearrangement joins TRBV18 to TRBJ1-1, with a tentative D call TRBD1 (6 bases). In germline, CDR1 is KGHSH, CDR2 LQKENI. V shed 6 bases and J shed 3 bases, with 14 bases lying between them. CDR3 length: 14 amino acids. The CDR3: CASSTNREHTEAFF. The CDR3 DNA reads as TGTGCCAGCTCGACGAACAGGGAACACACTGAAGCTTTCTTT.

The gene calls are TRBV9 and TRBJ2-3; D perhaps matches TRBD2 (5 bases). CDR1 and CDR2 from the germline V gene are SGDLS and YYNGEE. The V and J ends lost 0 bases and 5 bases respectively, with 7 bases between them. The length of the CDR3 is 13 residues. CDR3 sequence: CASSVAGKDTQYF. Written as DNA, the CDR3 is TGTGCCAGCAGCGTAGCGGGGAAAGATACGCAGTATTTT.

The chain carries TRBV5-5 and TRBJ1-1; D unclear. This CDR3 contains 14 residues. Trimming took 1 base from V and 0 from J, leaving 7 bases between them. In germline, CDR1 is SGHKS, CDR2 YYEKEE (reference sequence). CDR3 nucleotide sequence: TGTGCCAGCAGCTTGCAAAGAATGAACACTGAAGCTTTCTTT. Translated, it gives CASSLQRMNTEAFF.

This clonotype was picked up many times. The chain carries TRBV4-3 and TRBJ2-2, with TRBD1 matching 7 bases. This CDR3 contains 15 residues. Trimming cost V 1 base and J 5 bases; bases outside gene matches: 4. Germline V gene lookup returns CDR1 LGHNA and CDR2 YSLEER. CDR3 sequence: CASSQGQGRTGELFF. The CDR3 nucleotides read TGCGCCAGCAGCCAAGGACAGGGTCGGACCGGGGAGCTGTTTTTT.

This clonotype came up many times. V usage is TRBV29-1 and J usage is TRBJ1-5; a possible D gene is TRBD1 (6 bases). The germline V and J ends were trimmed by 4 bases and 0 bases, with 10 bases remaining between them. The CDR3 is 14 residues long. CDR1 and CDR2 (germline): SQVTM, ANQGSEA. CDR3: CSVAQGGSNQPQHF. The DNA of the CDR3 is TGCAGCGTTGCACAGGGAGGTAGCAATCAGCCCCAGCATTTT.

This clonotype occurred many times. This chain uses TRBV11-3 with TRBJ1-1; no clear D gene. This CDR3 contains 15 residues. The germline gives CDR1 SGHNT, CDR2 YENEEA. Trimming took off 1 base at V and 1 base at J, with 10 bases between the two ends. The CDR3 protein is CASSLGSVQNTEAFF. DNA of the CDR3: TGTGCCAGCAGCTTAGGGTCGGTCCAGAACACTGAAGCTTTCTTT. Full variable domain (missing parts from reference TRBV11-3 and TRBJ1-1): EAGVVQSPRYKIIEKKQPVAFWCNPISGHNTLYWYLQNLGQGPELLIRYENEEAVDDSQLPKDRFSAERLKGVDSTLKIQPAELGDSAVYLCASSLGSVQNTEAFFGQGTRLTVV.

This clonotype was found many times. CDR3 sequence reads: CASGLGHLGGYTF. The CDR3 DNA reads TGTGCTAGTGGTTTGGGACATTTGGGAGGCTACACCTTC. The chain recombines TRBV12-5 with TRBJ1-2; D is uncertain. V gave up 1 base and J gave up 8 bases, with 11 bases separating them. This CDR3 has 13 amino acids. CDR1 is LGHNT and CDR2 is FRNRAP in the germline V gene.

This clonotype was detected many times. The chain has TRBV20-1 and TRBJ2-3; tentative D call: TRBD2 (5 bases). CDR1 and CDR2 (germline): DFQATT, SNEGSKA (reference sequence). V was cut by 4 bases and J by 4 bases, with 24 bases left in between. The CDR3 is made up of 17 amino acids. The CDR3 spells CSAIPLFRGQEADTQYF. CDR3 DNA: TGCAGTGCTATTCCGCTTTTCCGCGGCCAGGAGGCAGATACGCAGTATTTT.

This clonotype was observed many times. The chain carries TRBV4-1 and TRBJ2-3; 9 bases map to TRBD2. The germline V gene has CDR1 MGHRA and CDR2 YSYEKL. CDR3 length equals 16 residues. J was trimmed by 2 bases and V by 4 bases; bases with no gene match: 7. DNA of the CDR3: TGCGCCAGCAGCCTCGCTAGCGGGGAAACCACAGATACGCAGTATTTT. Translation gives CASSLASGETTDTQYF.

This clonotype was recorded at least ten times. This chain connects TRBV20-1 to TRBJ2-3; TRBD2 matches 9 bases. CDR1 and CDR2 from the germline V gene are DFQATT and SNEGSKA (reference sequence). The CDR3 has 14 residues. The CDR3 bases are TGCAGCATAGTAAGCGGGGGGCGCACAGATACGCAGTATTTT. Protein product: CSIVSGGRTDTQYF.

This clonotype showed up many times. The chain employs TRBV6-5 and TRBJ2-7, with D unclear. V was trimmed by 0 bases and J by 2 bases, leaving 8 bases between them. Per the germline V gene, CDR1 is MNHEY and CDR2 is SVGAGI. There are 14 residues in the CDR3. The CDR3: CASSYSAQAYEQYF. The CDR3 region has the DNA TGTGCCAGCAGTTACTCAGCCCAAGCCTACGAGCAGTACTTC.

This clonotype appeared many times. V gene TRBV5-1 combines with J gene TRBJ1-2, with a possible D match to TRBD1 (5 bases). The CDR3 consists of 15 residues. Germline V lookup: CDR1 SGHRS, CDR2 YFSETQ. The ends were cut back, 4 bases at V and 2 bases at J, with 15 bases in the middle. CDR3 protein: CASSPMEGPNYGYTF. The CDR3 DNA reads as TGCGCCAGCAGCCCGATGGAGGGGCCCAACTATGGCTACACCTTC.

This clonotype was observed at least ten times. The rearrangement uses TRBV6-5 and TRBJ1-4, with D tentatively TRBD1 (6 bases). With 5 bases removed from V and 5 bases from J, the gap between germline ends came to 12 bases. The CDR3 spans 14 residues. Germline V CDR1 and CDR2: MNHEY, SVGAGI. CDR3 DNA sequence: TGTGCCAGCAGTATCCGGGACAAAAATGAAAAACTGTTTTTT. It is translated as CASSIRDKNEKLFF.

Concerning this clonotype itself: A much larger clone lies a single base off, so this may be a read error. The chain combines TRBV9 with TRBJ1-2; D call uncertain. Germline CDR1 SGDLS, CDR2 YYNGEE. This CDR3 has 14 amino acids. CDR3 bases: TGTGTCAGCACGCTCTCGGGGTCAGGCTATGGCTACACCTTC. Protein sequence: CVSTLSGSGYGYTF. Variable domain in full (rest from reference TRBV9 and TRBJ1-2): DSGVTQTPKHLITATGQRVTLRCSPRSGDLSVYWYQQSLDQGLQFLIQYYNGEERAKGNILERFSAQQFPDLHSELNLSSLELGDSALYFCVSTLSGSGYGYTFGSGTRLTVV.

This clonotype was observed many times. The V and J genes are TRBV7-2 and TRBJ2-5; the match to TRBD2 covers 10 bases. CDR1 and CDR2 (germline): SGHTA, FQGNSA. Trimming removed 0 bases from V and 7 bases from J; junction bases left unmatched: 8. CDR3 size: 16 residues. The CDR3 region has the DNA TGTGCCAGCAGCTTAGCACTAGCGGGGACTCGTGGGACCCAGTACTTC. Protein product: CASSLALAGTRGTQYF.

The table lists this clonotype with many counts. The chain couples TRBV7-2 to TRBJ1-1, with D tentatively TRBD1 (5 bases). The CDR3 covers 15 residues. Germline lookup yields CDR1 SGHTA and CDR2 FQGNSA. Trimming shortened V by 1 base and J by 3 bases, and 12 bases separated the two germline ends. CDR3 nucleotides: TGTGCCAGCAGCTTAGTCAGGGCTCGGGACACTGAAGCTTTCTTT. Protein: CASSLVRARDTEAFF.

Worth noting for this clonotype: Germline and junction disagree at one end, which may indicate a read error. The V and J genes are TRBV7-3 and TRBJ2-6, with a weak D call TRBD1 (6 bases). Germline V gene sequence: CDR1 SGHTA, CDR2 FQGTGA. The CDR3 loop spans 15 amino acids. CDR3 amino acids: CASSPVGAGANFLTF. CDR3 DNA sequence: TGTGCCAGCAGCCCCGTGGGCGCAGGGGCCAACTTCCTGACTTTC.

This clonotype was seen repeatedly, ten times or more. This chain connects TRBV28 to TRBJ1-1; TRBD1 might be the D (5 bases). Trimming shortened V by 4 bases and J by 0 bases, and 12 bases separated the two germline ends. This CDR3 contains 15 residues. Germline-derived CDR1 and CDR2 are MDHEN and SYDVKM. CDR3 DNA: TGTGCCAGCAGTTCCCCAGGGATTATGAACACTGAAGCTTTCTTT. Protein product: CASSSPGIMNTEAFF.

There are many counts of this clonotype. The chain combines TRBV27 with TRBJ1-4; 8 bases line up with TRBD1. The CDR3 covers 14 residues. V shed 4 bases and J 8 bases; nucleotides not matched to a gene: 6. The germline CDR1 and CDR2 sequences are MNHEY and SMNVEV (reference sequence). The CDR3 DNA is TGTGCCAGCAGTTGGACAGGGAGCGAAGAAAAACTGTTTTTT. It codes for CASSWTGSEEKLFF.

The rearrangement uses TRBV7-2 and TRBJ2-2; no reliable D call. Trimming cost V 6 bases and J 2 bases, with 10 bases left between them. The germline V gene encodes CDR1 SGHTA and CDR2 FQGNSA. The CDR3 extends over 14 amino acids. In DNA form, the CDR3 reads TGTGCCAGCAGACCTATACAAAACACCGGGGAGCTGTTTTTT. Its protein product is CASRPIQNTGELFF.

This clonotype was detected many times. CDR3 DNA: TGTGCCAGCAGTTACTCGGGCTGGGGGGAGGATGAAGCTTTCTTT. This gives the protein CASSYSGWGEDEAFF. The chain links TRBV6-6 to TRBJ1-1; TRBD1 is a possible D gene (5 bases). Germline V gene sequence: CDR1 MNHNY, CDR2 SVGAGI (reference sequence). The CDR3 spans 15 residues. Trimming took off 0 bases at V and 7 bases at J, with 15 bases between the two ends.

In this sample, this clonotype turned up many times. The rearrangement links TRBV11-2 to TRBJ2-7; the D gene could be TRBD1 or TRBD2 (5 bases each). The V gene lost 1 base and the J gene lost 5 bases, with 18 bases spanning the gap. CDR3 size: 16 residues. Germline V CDR1 and CDR2: SGHAT, FQNNGV. The CDR3 is CASSLVGRAGSHEQYF. CDR3 coding DNA: TGTGCCAGCAGCTTAGTTGGGCGGGCAGGGAGCCACGAGCAGTACTTC.

The sample holds many counts of this clonotype. The CDR3, as DNA: TGTGCCATCAGTGAGCCCAGCGGGGGGGCAACAGATACGCAGTATTTT. Translation: CAISEPSGGATDTQYF. The chain uses TRBV10-3 and TRBJ2-3, with TRBD2 matching over 10 bases. The length of the CDR3 is 16 residues. The V gene's germline CDR1 is ENHRY and CDR2 SYGVKD. Losses at the gene ends were 2 bases for V and 3 bases for J; bases not matched to a gene: 5.

This clonotype was recorded at least ten times. The chain has TRBV24-1 and TRBJ2-3, with a tentative D call TRBD2 (6 bases). Per the germline V gene, CDR1 is KGHDR and CDR2 is SFDVKD. This CDR3 is built from 14 residues. Trimming left V 10 bases short and J 4 bases short, with 17 bases between. The CDR3 DNA is TGTGCCACATCTTTGGGGGGTAGGTCAGATACGCAGTATTTT. Translated, it gives CATSLGGRSDTQYF.